This entry describes one TCR beta chain. Antigen specificity is unknown. Measured with immunoSEQ multiplex PCR; TCRdb has only the in-frame clones, and not every one. The data contain about 35,000 clones, over 75% of them singletons. This specimen belongs to a study of OX40 agonist ivuxolimab in advanced cancers. As for the study in general: Those enrolled were approximately 87% male, with a mean age of 60 years and ages from roughly 20 to 90.

Autoimmune disease history or systemic immunosuppression was exclusionary. Study-wide results and caveats: There were also nonresponders showing low normalized T-cell clonal expansion.

This specimen was CD4+ or CD8+ T cells sorted from blood, taken in a trial of the OX40 agonist ivuxolimab. This receptor was obtained from an adult with an advanced solid tumor such as melanoma, head and neck, liver or kidney cancer.

The CDR3, as DNA: TGTGCCAGCAGCTTAGATGGCGGGGGGGCCTACAATGAGCAGTTCTTC. It translates to CASSLDGGGAYNEQFF. This sequence joins TRBV7-8 and TRBJ2-1; 9 bases are shared with TRBD2. The CDR3 runs to 16 residues. Losses at the gene ends were 1 base for V and 2 bases for J; bases not matched to a gene: 3. CDR1 SGHVS and CDR2 FQNEAQ come from the germline V gene.